One and the same sample provided the 31 T cell receptor beta chains below, sequenced in a study of T-cell reconstitution after alpha-beta-depleted transplantation in children. Construction of the TCRbeta library involved unique molecular identifiers. TCRdb recomputed calls from the PCR reads with MiXCR, one row per CDR3 protein. The sample has 550,000 to 600,000 distinct CDR3 sequences, 23% seen once. The input for sequencing was PBMCs, mostly from graft donor cells, taken 360 days after TCRalphabeta/CD19-depleted stem cell transplant. All receptors derive from a boy younger than two who had a stem cell transplant for acute myeloid leukemia, so the T cells may come from the graft donor.

In its sample, this clonotype was seen many times. This chain connects TRBV20-1 to TRBJ2-3, with 9 bases lining up with TRBD2. V shed 8 bases, J shed 7 bases, and the junction held 10 bases outside the gene matches. The CDR3 spans 13 residues. Germline V gene sequence: CDR1 DFQATT, CDR2 SNEGSKA (reference sequence). DNA for the CDR3: TGCAGTTCCAAAAGCGGGGGGTGGAATACGCAGTATTTT. It specifies CSSKSGGWNTQYF.

In its sample, this clonotype was seen a few times. The rearrangement links TRBV9 to TRBJ2-5, with D maybe TRBD2 (6 bases). The ends were cut back, 3 bases at V and 4 bases at J, with 16 bases in the middle. Looked up from germline, CDR1 is SGDLS and CDR2 is YYNGEE. The CDR3 extends over 15 amino acids. The CDR3 spells CASSAGGPQRETQYF. The CDR3 DNA reads as TGTGCCAGCAGCGCCGGGGGACCGCAACGAGAGACCCAGTACTTC.

This clonotype was counted between two and nine times. The J gene is TRBJ2-5, the V gene TRBV6-5; D not resolved. The germline V gene encodes CDR1 MNHEY and CDR2 SVGAGI. V was shortened by 3 bases and J by 2 bases, with 13 bases between the two germline ends. The CDR3 is 15 amino acids. The CDR3 is CASSYQPIKQETQYF. CDR3 DNA sequence: TGTGCCAGCAGTTATCAACCGATCAAACAAGAGACCCAGTACTTC.

Worth noting for this clonotype: The junction differs from germline at one of its ends, possibly a read error. V usage is TRBV6-1 and J usage is TRBJ2-7, with no clear D. Germline lookup yields CDR1 MNHNS and CDR2 SASEGT. CDR3 length: 14 residues. The CDR3 loop is CASSPLDGGYDQYF. CDR3 DNA sequence: TGTGCCAGCAGTCCTCTCGATGGCGGCTACGATCAGTACTTC.

This chain connects TRBV7-2 to TRBJ2-7, with D possibly matching TRBD2 (5 bases). CDR1 is SGHTA and CDR2 is FQGNSA in the germline V gene. Trimming took 10 bases from V and 7 from J, leaving 17 bases between them. This CDR3 is built from 12 residues. The CDR3 sequence is CAIPGRLKEQYF. In DNA form, the CDR3 reads TGTGCCATCCCGGGTCGACTAAAGGAGCAGTACTTC. The variable domain in full, completed from reference TRBV7-2 and TRBJ2-7, reads GAGVSQSPSNKVTEKGKDVELRCDPISGHTALYWYRQSLGQGLEFLIYFQGNSAPDKSGLPSDRFSAERTGGSVSTLTIQRTQQEDSAVYLCAIPGRLKEQYFGPGTRLTVT.

The table lists this clonotype with a few counts. The chain is built from TRBV25-1 and TRBJ2-1; tentatively, D is TRBD2 (6 bases). V dropped 3 bases and J dropped 0 bases, with 9 bases sitting between them. The germline CDR1 and CDR2 sequences are MGHDK and SYGVNS. The CDR3 has 15 residues. CDR3 in DNA: TGTGCCAGCAGTGATTTCGGGGGCTCCTACAATGAGCAGTTCTTC. Amino acid sequence: CASSDFGGSYNEQFF.

This chain joins TRBV4-2 and TRBJ2-2; D is unclear. This CDR3 has 13 residues. Trimming shortened V by 1 base and J by 7 bases, and 7 bases separated the two germline ends. The V gene's germline CDR1 is LGHNA and CDR2 YNFKEQ. CDR3 in amino acids: CASSQGQDGELFF. For the CDR3, the DNA is TGTGCCAGCAGCCAAGGTCAGGACGGGGAGCTGTTTTTT.

The rearrangement joins TRBV7-9 to TRBJ2-7; D may be TRBD2 (5 bases). This CDR3 contains 16 residues. With 7 bases removed from V and 7 bases from J, the gap between germline ends came to 26 bases. Germline V CDR1 and CDR2: SEHNR, FQNEAQ (reference sequence). CDR3: CASTRYEQTHTREQYF. CDR3 nucleotide sequence: TGTGCCAGCACTAGATACGAACAGACTCATACTAGGGAGCAGTACTTC.

This clonotype was picked up many times. The genes are TRBV12-3 or TRBV12-4 and TRBJ2-5; D not resolved. The CDR3 loop spans 14 amino acids. Trimming removed 2 bases from V and 4 bases from J, with 11 bases in between. The CDR3 loop reads CASSLRARVETQYF. CDR3 nucleotide sequence: TGTGCCAGCAGTTTAAGGGCTAGGGTAGAGACCCAGTACTTC.

This CDR3 is CAICPGNEQFF. CDR3 bases: TGTGCCATCTGTCCAGGAAATGAGCAGTTCTTC. The chain uses TRBV2 and TRBJ2-1; D unclear. Germline V gives CDR1 SNHLY, CDR2 FYNNEI. The CDR3 is 11 amino acids. The ends were cut back, 10 bases at V and 7 bases at J, with 11 bases in the middle.

With regard to this clonotype: It may be a read error: a sequence one base away is much more abundant. This chain connects TRBV6-5 to TRBJ1-1; no definite D call. Germline CDR1 MNHEY, CDR2 SVGAGI. V was shortened by 5 bases and J by 0 bases, with 4 bases between the two germline ends. The CDR3 contains 12 residues. The DNA for the CDR3 is TGTGCCAGCAGTCAACTGAACACTGAAGCTTTCTTT. Protein sequence: CASSQLNTEAFF.

The V gene is TRBV20-1, the J gene TRBJ1-5; no firm D call. Germline V gives CDR1 DFQATT, CDR2 SNEGSKA (reference sequence). V lost 1 base and J lost 2, with 9 bases in between. This CDR3 is built from 14 residues. CDR3 bases: TGCAGTGCTAGAGGGGGTATCGGCAATCAGCCCCAGCATTTT. Residues: CSARGGIGNQPQHF.

V is TRBV5-1 and J is TRBJ2-7; unclear D gene. Trimming pared 0 bases from V and 5 bases from J, leaving 9 bases between. The CDR3 runs 13 residues. Germline CDR1 SGHRS, CDR2 YFSETQ. As DNA, the CDR3 is TGCGCCAGCAGCTTGGGGGGTACCAACGAGCAGTACTTC. Its translation is CASSLGGTNEQYF.

The rearrangement joins TRBV4-1 to TRBJ1-2; possible D gene TRBD1, 5 bases. V was clipped by 0 bases and J by 4 bases, with 18 bases between them. Germline V gives CDR1 MGHRA, CDR2 YSYEKL. The CDR3 is 17 amino acids. CDR3 DNA sequence: TGCGCCAGCAGCCAAGACAAGGGGAGGGCAGCCGTCTATGGCTACACCTTC. It translates to CASSQDKGRAAVYGYTF.

This clonotype has a count of ten or more. For the CDR3, the DNA is TGTGCCAGCAGTGGGGACAGGGGCCGCTATGGCTACACCTTC. This encodes CASSGDRGRYGYTF. J is TRBJ1-2 and V is TRBV25-1, with 10 bases matching TRBD1. Trimming cost V 4 bases and J 4 bases; bases outside gene matches: 3. CDR1 is MGHDK and CDR2 is SYGVNS in the germline V gene. The CDR3 consists of 14 residues.

This clonotype was seen only a few times. The chain combines TRBV24-1 with TRBJ2-3, with no clear D. The CDR3 runs to 16 residues. Germline CDR1 is KGHDR and CDR2 is SFDVKD. V was cut by 1 base and J by 0 bases, with 10 bases left in between. CDR3 bases: TGTGCCACCAGTGATTTAGGGAAATCTAGCACAGATACGCAGTATTTT. This codes for CATSDLGKSSTDTQYF.

This clonotype came up once. The rearrangement links TRBV7-2 to TRBJ2-7, with 9 bases lining up with TRBD1. The V and J ends lost 5 bases and 3 bases, in that order; junction bases with no gene match: 2. Germline CDR1 is SGHTA and CDR2 is FQGNSA. The CDR3 is made up of 13 amino acids. CDR3 nucleotide sequence: TGTGCCAGCAGCATGGGACAGGGCTACGAGCAGTACGTC. It encodes CASSMGQGYEQYV.

There are a few counts of this clonotype. The V and J genes are TRBV5-1 and TRBJ2-5; perhaps D is TRBD1 or TRBD2 (5 bases each). Trimming left V 4 bases short and J 4 bases short, with 20 bases between. CDR3 length: 16 residues. The germline gives CDR1 SGHRS, CDR2 YFSETQ. The CDR3, as DNA: TGCGCCAGCAGCCTTGGGACCTACGTACCTCCAGAGACCCAGTACTTC. Protein sequence: CASSLGTYVPPETQYF.

This chain connects TRBV9 to TRBJ2-7, with D possibly TRBD2 on 5 matching bases. This CDR3 has 13 residues. The V gene's germline CDR1 is SGDLS and CDR2 YYNGEE. Between the trimmed V and J ends, which lost 8 bases and 6 bases, there was a span of 18 bases. This chain's CDR3 is CARFRTLMGEQYF. The CDR3 nucleotides read TGTGCCAGGTTTCGGACTTTAATGGGCGAGCAGTACTTC.

The chain combines TRBV15 with TRBJ2-1, with D possibly TRBD1 on 6 matching bases. The CDR3 has 15 residues. V lost 0 bases and J 5 bases, leaving 11 bases between the germline ends. CDR1 is LNHNV and CDR2 is YYDKDF in the germline V gene (reference sequence). CDR3 DNA: TGTGCCACCAGCAGAGATGGGGACAAGGACAATGAGCAGTTCTTC. Translated, it gives CATSRDGDKDNEQFF.

The chain is built from TRBV6-5 and TRBJ1-1; tentative D call: TRBD1 (6 bases). Between the trimmed V and J ends, which lost 3 bases and 6 bases, there was a span of 20 bases. This CDR3 has 16 residues. CDR1 MNHEY and CDR2 SVGAGI come from the germline V gene. In nucleotides, the CDR3 is TGTGCCAGCAGTTATTCGCACTCCGGGACAAACGCTGAAGCTTTCTTT. Translation gives CASSYSHSGTNAEAFF.

This clonotype was seen ten or more times. The V gene is TRBV7-9, the J gene TRBJ2-1; possible D gene TRBD2, 6 bases. Trimming removed 6 bases from V and 3 bases from J, with 15 bases in between. The CDR3 is 15 residues long. The V gene's germline CDR1 is SEHNR and CDR2 FQNEAQ (reference sequence). CDR3: CASREPSAYYNEQFF. The CDR3 DNA reads as TGTGCCAGCAGGGAGCCTAGCGCGTACTACAATGAGCAGTTCTTC.

With regard to this clonotype: A read error is possible here, since a much larger clone lies one base away. The chain employs TRBV20-1 and TRBJ2-5; D possibly corresponds to TRBD1 (5 bases). This CDR3 comprises 12 residues. V gave up 0 bases and J gave up 4 bases, with 6 bases separating them. The germline V gene has CDR1 DFQATT and CDR2 SNEGSKA (reference sequence). The CDR3, as DNA: TGCAGTGCTAGAGATCAGGGAGAGACCCAGTACTTC. Translated, it gives CSARDQGETQYF.

This clonotype was seen a few times. This chain joins TRBV20-1 and TRBJ2-4, with D tentatively TRBD2 (6 bases). V was pared by 6 bases and J by 0 bases, with 18 bases between. Germline V gene lookup returns CDR1 DFQATT and CDR2 SNEGSKA (reference sequence). The CDR3 contains 16 residues. Here the CDR3 reads CSAARAGGVAKNIQYF. In DNA, the CDR3 is TGCAGTGCGGCGAGAGCGGGCGGAGTAGCCAAAAACATTCAGTACTTC.

This chain uses TRBV10-3 with TRBJ2-2, with D unresolved. The germline V and J ends were trimmed by 0 bases and 4 bases, with 6 bases remaining between them. Germline assignment: CDR1 ENHRY and CDR2 SYGVKD. This CDR3 is built from 14 residues. CDR3 coding DNA: TGTGCCATCAGTGAGTCGCCAGTCACCGGGGAGCTGTTTTTT. This gives the protein CAISESPVTGELFF.

The chain carries TRBV20-1 and TRBJ2-1, with a weak D call TRBD2 (6 bases). CDR3 length: 14 residues. Deletions cut 6 bases from V and 0 bases from J, with 12 bases between. Germline CDR1 reads DFQATT; CDR2 reads SNEGSKA (reference sequence). The CDR3 is CSARGTVSYNEQFF. CDR3 DNA sequence: TGCAGTGCACGGGGGACGGTCTCCTACAATGAGCAGTTCTTC.

The table lists this clonotype with many counts. The chain has TRBV6-1 and TRBJ2-6, with TRBD1 as a possible D gene (5 bases). Deletions cut 3 bases from V and 1 base from J, with 16 bases between. The germline gives CDR1 MNHNS, CDR2 SASEGT. This CDR3 contains 18 residues. CDR3 amino acids: CASSDGQGDLSGANVLTF. The DNA of the CDR3 is TGTGCCAGCAGTGATGGTCAGGGTGACTTGTCTGGGGCCAACGTCCTGACTTTC.

The J gene is TRBJ2-3, the V gene TRBV20-1, with D perhaps TRBD1 (6 bases). Trimming removed 1 base at V and 3 bases at J, with 8 bases between. Per germline, CDR1 DFQATT and CDR2 SNEGSKA (reference sequence). This CDR3 region has 13 residues. In DNA, the CDR3 is TGCAGTGCTAGAGTCGGGACAACAGATACGCAGTATTTT. Amino acids: CSARVGTTDTQYF.

V gene TRBV3-1 combines with J gene TRBJ2-2, with 9 bases identical to TRBD2. V was pared by 8 bases and J by 0 bases, with 16 bases of the junction left unmatched. Germline values: CDR1 LGHDT, CDR2 YNNKEL (reference sequence). The CDR3 length is 19 residues. CDR3 DNA: TGTGCCAGCTGTTTCGGTCTAGCGGGAACTTATGCGAACACCGGGGAGCTGTTTTTT. It codes for CASCFGLAGTYANTGELFF.

The V gene is TRBV20-1, the J gene TRBJ1-5, with a weak D call TRBD1 (6 bases). Trimming pared 4 bases from V and 0 bases from J, leaving 16 bases between. Germline V CDR1 and CDR2: DFQATT, SNEGSKA (reference sequence). This CDR3 has 16 amino acids. The CDR3 region is CSAMDRAGYSNQPQHF. The CDR3 DNA is TGCAGTGCTATGGACAGAGCCGGCTATAGCAATCAGCCCCAGCATTTT.

This clonotype has ten or more counts. The chain couples TRBV7-9 to TRBJ1-4; D gene ambiguous. Germline V gives CDR1 SEHNR, CDR2 FQNEAQ (reference sequence). The CDR3 contains 14 residues. V lost 5 bases, J lost 8 bases, and 15 bases lay in between. The CDR3 spells CASSSGPVGEKLFF. CDR3 DNA sequence: TGTGCCAGCAGCAGCGGACCCGTGGGGGAAAAACTGTTTTTT.